This paragraph reports one T cell receptor beta chain. CDR3 length: 16 residues. Trimming removed 0 bases from V and 3 bases from J, with 15 bases in between. Germline assignment: CDR1 LGHNA and CDR2 YNFKEQ. The data belong to a study of blood T cell repertoires in COVID-19. Background on the study: Acute and convalescent COVID-19 samples came from the United States, Italy and Spain. Sources were T cells, B-cell-depleted T cells, or PBMCs; the material itself was cDNA or gDNA.

Per the study methods: It was from reference gene primer amplification that nucleated cell counts were estimated. The assay was immunoSEQ multiplex PCR, and TCRdb's table has in-frame clones only and misses some. Clonal size and the V and J genes are those of that table, whereas D and trimming came from the DNA. The table has over 55,000 clones, approximately 77% seen once; the top ten hold 32%. The origin of this receptor is a human donor in a cohort sampled during active COVID-19. The chain joins TRBV4-2 to TRBJ2-7, with a possible D match to TRBD1 (6 bases). Sequences were obtained from peripheral blood. Here the CDR3 DNA reads TGTGCCAGCAGCCAAGAGGACAGAAACCCCTACTACGAGCAGTACTTC. Translation gives CASSQEDRNPYYEQYF.